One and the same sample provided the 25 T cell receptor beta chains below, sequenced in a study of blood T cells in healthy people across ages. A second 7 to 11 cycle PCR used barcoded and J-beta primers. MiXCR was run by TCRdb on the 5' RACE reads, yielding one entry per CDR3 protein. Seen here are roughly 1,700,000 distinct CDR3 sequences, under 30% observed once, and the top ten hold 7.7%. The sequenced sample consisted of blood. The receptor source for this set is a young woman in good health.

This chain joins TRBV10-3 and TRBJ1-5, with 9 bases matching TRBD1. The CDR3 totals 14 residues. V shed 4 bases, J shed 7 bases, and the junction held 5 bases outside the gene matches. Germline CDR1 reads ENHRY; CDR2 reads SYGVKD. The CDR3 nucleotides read TGTGCCATCAGTGGGGGACAGGGTGAACAGCCCCAGCATTTT. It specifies CAISGGQGEQPQHF.

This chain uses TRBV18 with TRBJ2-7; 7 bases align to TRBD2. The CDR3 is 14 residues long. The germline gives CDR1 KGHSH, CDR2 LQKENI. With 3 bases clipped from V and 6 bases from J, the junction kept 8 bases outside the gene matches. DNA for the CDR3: TGTGCCAGCTCACCCAATTCGTTAGCGGGCGAGCAGTACTTC. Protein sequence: CASSPNSLAGEQYF. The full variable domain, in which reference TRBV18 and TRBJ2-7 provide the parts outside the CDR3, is NAGVMQNPRHLVRRRGQEARLRCSPMKGHSHVYWYRQLPEEGLKFMVYLQKENIIDESGMPKERFSAEFPKEGPSILRIQQVVRGDSAAYFCASSPNSLAGEQYFGPGTRLTVT.

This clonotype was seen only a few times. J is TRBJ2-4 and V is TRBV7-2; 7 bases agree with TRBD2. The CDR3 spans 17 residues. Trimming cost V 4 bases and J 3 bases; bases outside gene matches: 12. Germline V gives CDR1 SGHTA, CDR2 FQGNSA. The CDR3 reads CASSSFSWGGVKNIQYF. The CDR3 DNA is TGTGCCAGCAGCTCATTTAGTTGGGGGGGAGTCAAAAACATTCAGTACTTC.

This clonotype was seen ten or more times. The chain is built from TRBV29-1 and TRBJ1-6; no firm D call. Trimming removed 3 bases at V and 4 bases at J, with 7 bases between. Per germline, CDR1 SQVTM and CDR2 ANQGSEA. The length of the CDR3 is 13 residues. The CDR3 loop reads CSVEAGYNSPLHF. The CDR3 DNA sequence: TGCAGCGTTGAGGCGGGGTATAATTCACCCCTCCACTTT.

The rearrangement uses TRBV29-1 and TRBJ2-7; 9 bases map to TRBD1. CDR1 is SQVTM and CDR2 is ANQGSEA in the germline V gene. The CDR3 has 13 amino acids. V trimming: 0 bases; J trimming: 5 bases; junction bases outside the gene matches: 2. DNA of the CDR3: TGCAGCGTTGAAGAGGGGACAGGGAACGAGCAGTACTTC. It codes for CSVEEGTGNEQYF.

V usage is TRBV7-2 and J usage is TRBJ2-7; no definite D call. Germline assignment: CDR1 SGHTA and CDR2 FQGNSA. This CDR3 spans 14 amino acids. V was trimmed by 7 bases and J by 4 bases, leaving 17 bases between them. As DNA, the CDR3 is TGTGCCAGCACCTTCGAACGGAACGGGTACGAGCAGTACTTC. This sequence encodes CASTFERNGYEQYF.

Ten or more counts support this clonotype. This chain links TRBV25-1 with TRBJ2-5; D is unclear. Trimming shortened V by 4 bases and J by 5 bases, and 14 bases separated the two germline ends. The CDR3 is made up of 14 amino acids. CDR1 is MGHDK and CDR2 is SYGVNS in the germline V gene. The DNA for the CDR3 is TGTGCCAGCAGTGGCATAGCCTCCCCCGAGACCCAGTACTTC. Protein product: CASSGIASPETQYF. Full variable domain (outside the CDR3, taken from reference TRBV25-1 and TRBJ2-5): EADIYQTPRYLVIGTGKKITLECSQTMGHDKMYWYQQDPGMELHLIHYSYGVNSTEKGDLSSESTVSRIRTEHFPLTLESARPSHTSQYLCASSGIASPETQYFGPGTRLLVL.

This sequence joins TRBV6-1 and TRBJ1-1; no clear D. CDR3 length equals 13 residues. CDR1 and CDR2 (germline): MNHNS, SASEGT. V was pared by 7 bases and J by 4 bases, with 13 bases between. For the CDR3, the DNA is TGTGCCAGCATTGGGTCCGGCGGCACTGAAGCTTTCTTT. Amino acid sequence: CASIGSGGTEAFF.

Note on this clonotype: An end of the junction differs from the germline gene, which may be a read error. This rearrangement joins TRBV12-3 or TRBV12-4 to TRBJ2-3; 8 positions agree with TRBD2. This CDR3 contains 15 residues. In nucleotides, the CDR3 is TGTGCCGGCAGTCTCCCGGGGGGGCAGCCAGATACGCAGTATTTT. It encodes CAGSLPGGQPDTQYF.

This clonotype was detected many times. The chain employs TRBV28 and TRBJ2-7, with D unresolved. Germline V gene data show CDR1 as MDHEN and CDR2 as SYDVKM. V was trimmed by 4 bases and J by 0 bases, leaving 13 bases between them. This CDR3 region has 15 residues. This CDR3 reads CASSSKRRTSYEQYF. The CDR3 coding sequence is TGTGCCAGCAGTTCAAAACGACGAACCTCCTACGAGCAGTACTTC.

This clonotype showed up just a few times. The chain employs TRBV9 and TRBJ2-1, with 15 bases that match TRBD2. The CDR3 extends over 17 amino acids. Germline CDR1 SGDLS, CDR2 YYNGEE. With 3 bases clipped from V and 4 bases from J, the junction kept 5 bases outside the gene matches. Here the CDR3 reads CASSAGGLAGGYNEQFF. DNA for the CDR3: TGTGCCAGCAGCGCCGGGGGACTAGCGGGGGGTTACAATGAGCAGTTCTTC.

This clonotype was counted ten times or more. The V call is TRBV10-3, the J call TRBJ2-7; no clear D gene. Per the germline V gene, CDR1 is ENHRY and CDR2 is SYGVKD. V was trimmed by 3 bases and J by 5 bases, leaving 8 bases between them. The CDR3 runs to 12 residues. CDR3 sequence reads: CAISDIRDEQYF. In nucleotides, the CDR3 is TGTGCCATCAGTGACATACGAGACGAGCAGTACTTC.

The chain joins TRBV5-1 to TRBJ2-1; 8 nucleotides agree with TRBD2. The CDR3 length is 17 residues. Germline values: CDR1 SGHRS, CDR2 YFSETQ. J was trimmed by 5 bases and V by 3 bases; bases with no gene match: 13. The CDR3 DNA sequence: TGCGCCAGCAGCTATCTTCAACGGGGGGGGATAAACAATGAGCAGTTCTTC. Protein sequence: CASSYLQRGGINNEQFF.

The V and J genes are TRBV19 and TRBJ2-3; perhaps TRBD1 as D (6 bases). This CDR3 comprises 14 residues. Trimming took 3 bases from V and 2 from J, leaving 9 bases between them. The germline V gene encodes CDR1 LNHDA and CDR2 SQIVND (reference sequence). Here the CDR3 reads CASSISGDTDTQYF. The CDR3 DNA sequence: TGTGCCAGTAGTATTTCAGGGGACACAGATACGCAGTATTTT.

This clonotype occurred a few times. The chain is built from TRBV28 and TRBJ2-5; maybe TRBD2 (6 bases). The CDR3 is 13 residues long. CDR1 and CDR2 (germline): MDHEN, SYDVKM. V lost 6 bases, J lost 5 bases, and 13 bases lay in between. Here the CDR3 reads CASRRGSRETQYF. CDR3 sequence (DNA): TGTGCCAGCAGGCGGGGCTCCCGGGAGACCCAGTACTTC.

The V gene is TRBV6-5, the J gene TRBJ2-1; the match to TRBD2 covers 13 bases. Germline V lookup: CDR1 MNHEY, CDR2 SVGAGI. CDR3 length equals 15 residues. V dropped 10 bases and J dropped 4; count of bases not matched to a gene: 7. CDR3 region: CATVRLAGGYNEQFF. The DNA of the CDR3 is TGTGCCACGGTTCGACTAGCGGGGGGATACAATGAGCAGTTCTTC.

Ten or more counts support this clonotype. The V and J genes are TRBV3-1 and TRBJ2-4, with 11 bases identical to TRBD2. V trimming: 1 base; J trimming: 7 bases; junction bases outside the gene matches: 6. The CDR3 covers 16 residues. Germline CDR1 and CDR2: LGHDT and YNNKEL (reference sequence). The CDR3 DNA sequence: TGTGCCAGCAGCCAAGGTAGCCTAGCGGGGGGTAACATTCAGTACTTC. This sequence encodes CASSQGSLAGGNIQYF.

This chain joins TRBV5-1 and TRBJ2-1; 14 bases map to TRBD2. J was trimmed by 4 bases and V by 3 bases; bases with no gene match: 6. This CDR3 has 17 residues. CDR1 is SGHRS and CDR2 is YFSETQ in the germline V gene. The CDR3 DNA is TGCGCCAGCAGCTACCGACTAGCGGGGGGGGTTTACAATGAGCAGTTCTTC. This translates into CASSYRLAGGVYNEQFF.

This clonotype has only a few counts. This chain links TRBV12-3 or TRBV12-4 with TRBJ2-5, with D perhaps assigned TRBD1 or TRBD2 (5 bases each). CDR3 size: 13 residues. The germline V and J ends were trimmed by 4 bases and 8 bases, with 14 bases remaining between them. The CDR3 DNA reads TGTGCCAGCAGTTCCGGGGACGTAGATACCCAGTACTTC. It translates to CASSSGDVDTQYF.

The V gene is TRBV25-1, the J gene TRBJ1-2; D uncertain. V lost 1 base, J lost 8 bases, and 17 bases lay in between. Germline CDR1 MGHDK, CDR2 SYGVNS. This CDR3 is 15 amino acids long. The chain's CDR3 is CASSESAGRSGGYTF. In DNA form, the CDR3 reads TGTGCCAGCAGTGAATCGGCCGGACGGTCGGGCGGCTACACCTTC.

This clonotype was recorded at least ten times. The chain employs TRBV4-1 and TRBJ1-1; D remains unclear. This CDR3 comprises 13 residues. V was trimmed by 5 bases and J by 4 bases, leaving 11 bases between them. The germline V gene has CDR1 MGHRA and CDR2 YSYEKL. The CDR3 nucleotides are TGCGCCAGCAGCGACTACCGGAGCACTGAAGCTTTCTTT. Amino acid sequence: CASSDYRSTEAFF.

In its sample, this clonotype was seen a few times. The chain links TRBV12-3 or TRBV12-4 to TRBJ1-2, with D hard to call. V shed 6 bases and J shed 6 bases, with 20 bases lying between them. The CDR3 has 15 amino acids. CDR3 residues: CASRLTQVNGDGYTF. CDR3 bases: TGTGCCAGCAGGCTAACCCAGGTTAATGGGGATGGCTACACCTTC.

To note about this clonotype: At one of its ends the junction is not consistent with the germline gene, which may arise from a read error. The CDR3 DNA reads as TGTGCCTGCAGCTTAGGCTACTCGGGGGTGGGCATTTACGAGCAGTACTTC. The encoded protein is CACSLGYSGVGIYEQYF. This chain connects TRBV11-2 to TRBJ2-7; possibly TRBD2 for D (6 bases). Germline V gene data show CDR1 as SGHAT and CDR2 as FQNNGV. This CDR3 region has 17 residues. The full variable domain, its missing parts supplied by reference TRBV11-2 and TRBJ2-7, is EAGVAQSPRYKIIEKRQSVAFWCNPISGHATLYWYQQILGQGPKLLIQFQNNGVVDDSQLPKDRFSAERLKGVDSTLKIQPAKLEDSAVYLCACSLGYSGVGIYEQYFGPGTRLTVT.

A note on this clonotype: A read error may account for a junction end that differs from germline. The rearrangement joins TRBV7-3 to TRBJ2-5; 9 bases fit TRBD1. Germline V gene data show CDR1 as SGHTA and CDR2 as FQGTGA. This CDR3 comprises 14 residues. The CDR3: CAGSKDRGSSEQYF. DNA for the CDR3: TGTGCCGGCAGCAAAGACAGGGGGAGTAGTGAGCAGTACTTC.

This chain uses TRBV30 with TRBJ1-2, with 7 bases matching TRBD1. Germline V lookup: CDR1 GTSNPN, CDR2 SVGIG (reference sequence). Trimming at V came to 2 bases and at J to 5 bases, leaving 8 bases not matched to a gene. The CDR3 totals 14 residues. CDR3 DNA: TGTGCCTGGAGTCCGGGGACAGCTTTGTATGGCTACACCTTC. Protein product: CAWSPGTALYGYTF.